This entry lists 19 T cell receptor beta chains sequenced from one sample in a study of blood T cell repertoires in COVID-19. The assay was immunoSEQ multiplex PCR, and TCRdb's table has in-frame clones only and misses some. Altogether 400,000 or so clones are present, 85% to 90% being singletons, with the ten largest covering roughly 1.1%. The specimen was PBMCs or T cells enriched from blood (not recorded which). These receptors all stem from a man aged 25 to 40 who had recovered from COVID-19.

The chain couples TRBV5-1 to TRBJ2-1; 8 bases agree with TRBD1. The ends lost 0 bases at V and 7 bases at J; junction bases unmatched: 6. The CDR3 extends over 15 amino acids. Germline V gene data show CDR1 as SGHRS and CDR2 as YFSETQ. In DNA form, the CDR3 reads TGCGCCAGCAGCTTGGCAGGACAGGGCAGGAATGAGCAGTTCTTC. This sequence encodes CASSLAGQGRNEQFF.

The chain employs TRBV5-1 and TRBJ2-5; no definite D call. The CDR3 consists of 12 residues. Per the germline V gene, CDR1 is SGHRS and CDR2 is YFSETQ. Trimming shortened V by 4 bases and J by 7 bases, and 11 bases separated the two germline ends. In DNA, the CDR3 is TGCGCCAGCAGCCAGGCCGAGAGGACCCAGTACTTC. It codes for CASSQAERTQYF.

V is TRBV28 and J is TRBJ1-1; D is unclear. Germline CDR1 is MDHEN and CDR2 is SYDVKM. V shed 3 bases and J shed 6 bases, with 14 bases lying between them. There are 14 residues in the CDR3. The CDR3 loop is CASSFAGGDPEAFF. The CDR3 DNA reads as TGTGCCAGCAGTTTCGCAGGTGGTGACCCTGAAGCTTTCTTT.

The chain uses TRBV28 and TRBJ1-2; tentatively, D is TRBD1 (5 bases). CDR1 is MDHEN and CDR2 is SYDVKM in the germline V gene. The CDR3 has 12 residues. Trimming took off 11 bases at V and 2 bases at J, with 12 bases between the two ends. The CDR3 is CALGATNYGYTF. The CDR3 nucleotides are TGTGCCCTTGGGGCAACAAACTATGGCTACACCTTC.

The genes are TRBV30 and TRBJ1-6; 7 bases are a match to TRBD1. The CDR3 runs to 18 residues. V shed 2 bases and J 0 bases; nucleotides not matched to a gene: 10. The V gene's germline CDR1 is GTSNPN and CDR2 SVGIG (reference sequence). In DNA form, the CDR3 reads TGTGCCTGGAGTAGTGGGAGACAGGGAATCTCCTATAATTCACCCCTCCACTTT. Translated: CAWSSGRQGISYNSPLHF. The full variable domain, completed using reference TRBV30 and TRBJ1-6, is SQTIHQWPATLVQPVGSPLSLECTVEGTSNPNLYWYRQAAGRGLQLLFYSVGIGQISSEVPQNLSASRPQDRQFILSSKKLLLSDSGFYLCAWSSGRQGISYNSPLHFGNGTRLTVT.

Here the CDR3 reads CASSYQARGNQPQHF. The CDR3 DNA sequence: TGTGCCAGCAGTTACCAGGCCCGCGGCAATCAGCCCCAGCATTTT. The chain has TRBV6-6 and TRBJ1-5; D is unclear. Germline CDR1 and CDR2: MNHNY and SVGAGI (reference sequence). V was shortened by 2 bases and J by 2 bases, with 10 bases between the two germline ends. This CDR3 has 15 residues.

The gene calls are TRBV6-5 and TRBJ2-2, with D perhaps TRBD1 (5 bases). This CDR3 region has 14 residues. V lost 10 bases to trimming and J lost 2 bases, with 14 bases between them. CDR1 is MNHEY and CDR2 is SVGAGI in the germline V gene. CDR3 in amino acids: CATLGRANTGELFF. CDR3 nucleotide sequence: TGTGCCACCCTCGGCAGGGCCAACACCGGGGAGCTGTTTTTT.

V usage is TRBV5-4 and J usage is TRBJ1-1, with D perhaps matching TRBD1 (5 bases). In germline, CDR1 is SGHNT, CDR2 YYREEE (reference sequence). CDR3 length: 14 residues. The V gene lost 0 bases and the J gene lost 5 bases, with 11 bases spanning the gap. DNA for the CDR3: TGTGCCAGCAGCTTGGAAGGGGTTAGGACTGAAGCTTTCTTT. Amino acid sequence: CASSLEGVRTEAFF.

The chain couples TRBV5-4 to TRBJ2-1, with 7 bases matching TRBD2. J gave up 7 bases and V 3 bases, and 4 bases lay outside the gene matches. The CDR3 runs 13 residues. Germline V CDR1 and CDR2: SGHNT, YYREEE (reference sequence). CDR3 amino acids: CASSSLADNEQFF. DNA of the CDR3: TGTGCCAGCAGCTCCCTAGCGGATAATGAGCAGTTCTTC.

CDR3 loop: CASRTGGYLTGELFF. The CDR3 DNA reads TGTGCCAGTAGGACAGGGGGCTATTTGACCGGGGAGCTGTTTTTT. This chain links TRBV19 with TRBJ2-2; TRBD1 aligns across 10 bases. The CDR3 length is 15 residues. With 6 bases clipped from V and 5 bases from J, the junction kept 6 bases outside the gene matches. Germline V CDR1 and CDR2: LNHDA, SQIVND (reference sequence).

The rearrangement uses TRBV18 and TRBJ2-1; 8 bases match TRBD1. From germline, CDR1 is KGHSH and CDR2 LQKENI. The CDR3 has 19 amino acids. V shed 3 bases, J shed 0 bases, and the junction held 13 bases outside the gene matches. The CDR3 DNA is TGTGCCAGCTCACCCTCAGACAGGGGCCCGGTAAGCTCCTACAATGAGCAGTTCTTC. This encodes CASSPSDRGPVSSYNEQFF.

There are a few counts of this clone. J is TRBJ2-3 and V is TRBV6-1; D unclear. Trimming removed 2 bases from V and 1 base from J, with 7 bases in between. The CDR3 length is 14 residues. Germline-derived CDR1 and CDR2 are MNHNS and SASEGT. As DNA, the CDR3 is TGTGCCAGCAGTGAATACAGAGGCACAGATACGCAGTATTTT. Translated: CASSEYRGTDTQYF.

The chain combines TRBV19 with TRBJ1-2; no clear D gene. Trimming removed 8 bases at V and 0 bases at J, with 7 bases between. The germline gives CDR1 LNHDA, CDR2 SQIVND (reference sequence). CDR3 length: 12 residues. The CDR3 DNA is TGTGCCAGTTACAAAGCTAACTATGGCTACACCTTC. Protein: CASYKANYGYTF.

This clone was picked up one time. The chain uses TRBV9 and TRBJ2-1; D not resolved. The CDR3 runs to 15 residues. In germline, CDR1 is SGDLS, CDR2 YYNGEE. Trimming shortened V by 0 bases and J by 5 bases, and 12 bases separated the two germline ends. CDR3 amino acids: CASSVGSSLNNEQFF. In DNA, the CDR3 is TGTGCCAGCAGCGTAGGTAGTAGTTTGAACAATGAGCAGTTCTTC.

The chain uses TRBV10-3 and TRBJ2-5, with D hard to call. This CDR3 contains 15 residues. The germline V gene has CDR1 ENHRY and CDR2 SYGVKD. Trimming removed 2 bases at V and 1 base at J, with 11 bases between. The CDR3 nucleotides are TGTGCCATCAGTGAGGATTGGCAGATCCAAGAGACCCAGTACTTC. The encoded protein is CAISEDWQIQETQYF.

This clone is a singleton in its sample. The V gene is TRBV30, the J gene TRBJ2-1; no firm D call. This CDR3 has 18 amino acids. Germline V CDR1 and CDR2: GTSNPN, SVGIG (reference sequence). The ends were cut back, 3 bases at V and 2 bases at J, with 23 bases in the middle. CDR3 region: CAWREPFPLGGPYNEQFF. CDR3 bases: TGTGCCTGGAGGGAACCTTTCCCATTAGGTGGGCCCTACAATGAGCAGTTCTTC.

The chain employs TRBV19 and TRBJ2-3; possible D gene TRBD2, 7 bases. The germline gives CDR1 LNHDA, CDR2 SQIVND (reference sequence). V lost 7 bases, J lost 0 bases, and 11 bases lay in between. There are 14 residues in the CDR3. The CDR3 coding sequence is TGTGCCAGTACGGGGGGCGGAAGCACAGATACGCAGTATTTT. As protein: CASTGGGSTDTQYF.

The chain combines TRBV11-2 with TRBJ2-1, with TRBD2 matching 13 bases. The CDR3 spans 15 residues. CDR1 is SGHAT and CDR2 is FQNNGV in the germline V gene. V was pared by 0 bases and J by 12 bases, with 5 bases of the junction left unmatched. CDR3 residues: CASSLERTSGSPQFF. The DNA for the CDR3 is TGTGCCAGCAGCTTAGAGCGGACTAGCGGGAGTCCGCAGTTCTTC.

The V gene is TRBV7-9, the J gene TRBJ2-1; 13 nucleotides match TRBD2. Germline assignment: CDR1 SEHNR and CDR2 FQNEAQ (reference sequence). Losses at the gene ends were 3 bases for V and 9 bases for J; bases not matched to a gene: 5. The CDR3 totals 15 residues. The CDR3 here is CASSFGTSGTGEQFF. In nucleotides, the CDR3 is TGTGCCAGCAGCTTCGGGACTAGCGGGACGGGTGAGCAGTTCTTC.